Following are 29 T cell receptor beta chains from one sample sequenced in a study of blood T cell repertoires in COVID-19. Assay used: immunoSEQ multiplex PCR; TCRdb lists only in-frame clones, some missing. Of under 60,000 clones listed, roughly 88% were seen once; the top ten hold about 60%. Sequencing was performed on peripheral blood. The source of these receptors is a man aged 65-85 years with acute or convalescent COVID-19.

In its sample, this clone was seen once. This chain uses TRBV6-5 with TRBJ2-3; no clear D gene. Between the trimmed V and J ends, which lost 6 bases and 2 bases, there was a span of 12 bases. The CDR3 runs to 14 residues. CDR1 and CDR2 from the germline V gene are MNHEY and SVGAGI. The CDR3 DNA reads TGTGCCAGCAGAAAGATGGGCGACACAGATACGCAGTATTTT. Translated, it gives CASRKMGDTDTQYF.

The CDR3 DNA reads TGTGCCAGCCAACTAGGGCCTAATGAAAAACTGTTTTTT. Its translation is CASQLGPNEKLFF. The rearrangement links TRBV18 to TRBJ1-4; D is uncertain. Germline V gene sequence: CDR1 KGHSH, CDR2 LQKENI. The V gene lost 8 bases and the J gene lost 3 bases, with 10 bases spanning the gap. The CDR3 has 13 amino acids.

The chain joins TRBV20-1 to TRBJ1-1; no definite D call. CDR3 length: 11 amino acids. The V and J ends lost 5 bases and 0 bases respectively, with 4 bases between them. Germline V lookup: CDR1 DFQATT, CDR2 SNEGSKA (reference sequence). CDR3 in amino acids: CSALLNTEAFF. The DNA for the CDR3 is TGCAGTGCTCTATTGAACACTGAAGCTTTCTTT.

This sequence joins TRBV6-4 and TRBJ1-1; 11 nucleotides match TRBD1. Germline-derived CDR1 and CDR2 are MRHNA and SNTAGT. The CDR3 has 14 residues. The ends lost 3 bases at V and 6 bases at J; junction bases unmatched: 3. Written as DNA, the CDR3 is TGTGCCAGCAGTGAGGGGACAGGGGGGTCTGAAGCTTTCTTT. It translates to CASSEGTGGSEAFF.

The CDR3 DNA reads as TGTGCCAGCAGCCCGAGACAGGTCCAAGAGACCCAGTACTTC. Translated: CASSPRQVQETQYF. This chain links TRBV7-8 with TRBJ2-5, with D perhaps TRBD1 (6 bases). Germline-derived CDR1 and CDR2 are SGHVS and FQNEAQ. The CDR3 has 14 amino acids. Trimming cost V 5 bases and J 1 base, with 11 bases left between them. The whole variable domain, remainder taken from reference TRBV7-8 and TRBJ2-5, is GAGVSQSPRYKVAKRGQDVALRCDPISGHVSLFWYQQALGQGPEFLTYFQNEAQLDKSGLPSDRFFAERPEGSVSTLKIQRTQQEDSAVYLCASSPRQVQETQYFGPGTRLLVL.

The chain uses TRBV7-8 and TRBJ2-7; D remains unclear. Trimming took 6 bases from V and 1 from J, leaving 10 bases between them. This CDR3 is 13 amino acids long. Germline V lookup: CDR1 SGHVS, CDR2 FQNEAQ. CDR3 in DNA: TGTGCCAGCAGGCCCAGGTGGTCCTACGAGCAGTACTTC. This translates into CASRPRWSYEQYF.

The rearrangement joins TRBV7-2 to TRBJ1-2; D unresolved. CDR3 size: 15 residues. V lost 0 bases, J lost 3 bases, and 11 bases lay in between. Germline assignment: CDR1 SGHTA and CDR2 FQGNSA. This CDR3 reads CASSLAFREYYGYTF. The CDR3 DNA sequence: TGTGCCAGCAGCTTAGCTTTCCGGGAATACTATGGCTACACCTTC.

The chain combines TRBV9 with TRBJ2-3; a possible D gene is TRBD2 (6 bases). The V end was cut by 1 base, the J end by 0 bases, with 9 bases between. The germline CDR1 and CDR2 sequences are SGDLS and YYNGEE. The CDR3 consists of 15 residues. CDR3 DNA: TGTGCCAGCAGCGTATTGGAGGGAAGCACAGATACGCAGTATTTT. This translates into CASSVLEGSTDTQYF.

The V call is TRBV30, the J call TRBJ2-7; possibly TRBD2 for D (5 bases). V was pared by 3 bases and J by 0 bases, with 12 bases between. The CDR3 runs to 14 residues. Germline V CDR1 and CDR2: GTSNPN, SVGIG (reference sequence). As DNA, the CDR3 is TGTGCCTGGAGGGAGCGGTGGAGCTCCTACGAGCAGTACTTC. Translation: CAWRERWSSYEQYF.

The chain links TRBV20-1 to TRBJ2-3; tentative D call: TRBD1 (6 bases). The CDR3 extends over 11 amino acids. Germline CDR1 reads DFQATT; CDR2 reads SNEGSKA (reference sequence). Between the trimmed V and J ends, which lost 3 bases and 14 bases, there was a span of 15 bases. For the CDR3, the DNA is TGCAGTGCTAGGGGGGACACCGGGTCGTATTTT. Residues: CSARGDTGSYF.

The chain is built from TRBV10-3 and TRBJ1-1; no definite D call. CDR3 length: 15 amino acids. CDR1 and CDR2 from the germline V gene are ENHRY and SYGVKD. The ends were cut back, 0 bases at V and 1 base at J, with 9 bases in the middle. Here the CDR3 DNA reads TGTGCCATCAGTGAGTCTCCGGGAGAGAACACTGAAGCTTTCTTT. Protein sequence: CAISESPGENTEAFF.

The V and J genes are TRBV11-3 and TRBJ1-5; a weak D match, TRBD1 (5 bases). Trimming stripped 6 bases from V and 1 base from J, with 16 bases between. The CDR3 has 16 amino acids. Germline CDR1 is SGHNT and CDR2 is YENEEA. CDR3 region: CASSLPKGQSNQPQHF. CDR3 bases: TGTGCCAGCAGTCTTCCCAAGGGGCAGAGCAATCAGCCCCAGCATTTT.

The rearrangement joins TRBV7-2 to TRBJ1-1; D may be TRBD1 (5 bases). This CDR3 spans 16 amino acids. CDR1 is SGHTA and CDR2 is FQGNSA in the germline V gene. Trimming pared 5 bases from V and 4 bases from J, leaving 20 bases between. The CDR3 sequence: CASSIDSSPGSTEAFF. For the CDR3, the DNA is TGTGCCAGCAGCATCGACAGCTCCCCCGGGTCCACTGAAGCTTTCTTT.

The chain joins TRBV6-6 to TRBJ1-1; perhaps TRBD1 as D (5 bases). The CDR3 length is 15 residues. The V gene's germline CDR1 is MNHNY and CDR2 SVGAGI (reference sequence). Trimming removed 3 bases from V and 0 bases from J, with 11 bases in between. Here the CDR3 DNA reads TGTGCCAGCAGTTATGGGGCAGGACTGAACACTGAAGCTTTCTTT. Translating it yields CASSYGAGLNTEAFF.

The genes are TRBV30 and TRBJ2-3; TRBD2 matches at 7 bases. V shed 0 bases and J 3 bases; nucleotides not matched to a gene: 3. In germline, CDR1 is GTSNPN, CDR2 SVGIG (reference sequence). This CDR3 is 14 amino acids long. In DNA, the CDR3 is TGTGCCTGGAGTGTTGGGACTACAACAGATACGCAGTATTTT. As protein: CAWSVGTTTDTQYF.

The gene calls are TRBV7-8 and TRBJ1-2; D remains ambiguous. The CDR3 spans 15 residues. Trimming shortened V by 1 base and J by 4 bases, and 13 bases separated the two germline ends. Germline V gives CDR1 SGHVS, CDR2 FQNEAQ. This CDR3 reads CASSLVSGAGYGYTF. CDR3 DNA: TGTGCCAGCAGCTTAGTATCCGGCGCAGGCTATGGCTACACCTTC.

This clone was seen many times. The chain uses TRBV27 and TRBJ2-7; 12 nucleotides agree with TRBD2. V gave up 5 bases and J gave up 7 bases; unmatched junction bases: 15. This CDR3 has 17 residues. Germline assignment: CDR1 MNHEY and CDR2 SMNVEV (reference sequence). The CDR3 nucleotides read TGTGCCAGCAGTGTCTCCTTTACTAGCGGGAGGACCGGGGAGCAGTACTTC. Protein: CASSVSFTSGRTGEQYF.

This rearrangement joins TRBV28 to TRBJ1-4; no reliable D call. The CDR3 has 11 residues. From germline, CDR1 is MDHEN and CDR2 SYDVKM. The ends were cut back, 10 bases at V and 3 bases at J, with 6 bases in the middle. CDR3 region: CATFSNEKLFF. In nucleotides, the CDR3 is TGTGCCACCTTTTCTAATGAAAAACTGTTTTTT.

The chain joins TRBV7-2 to TRBJ2-1; possibly TRBD2 for D (5 bases). Germline V gene data show CDR1 as SGHTA and CDR2 as FQGNSA. The V end was cut by 1 base, the J end by 10 bases, with 11 bases between. The CDR3 covers 13 residues. CDR3 region: CASSLEEAREQFF. The CDR3 coding sequence is TGTGCCAGCAGCTTAGAGGAGGCTCGAGAGCAGTTCTTC.

This chain uses TRBV25-1 with TRBJ1-4; no reliable D call. CDR3 length: 13 residues. The V end was cut by 3 bases, the J end by 7 bases, with 9 bases between. CDR1 is MGHDK and CDR2 is SYGVNS in the germline V gene. This CDR3 reads CASSDRAPEKLFF. The CDR3 DNA is TGTGCCAGCAGTGATCGAGCGCCTGAAAAACTGTTTTTT. The whole variable domain, filled in from reference TRBV25-1 and TRBJ1-4, reads EADIYQTPRYLVIGTGKKITLECSQTMGHDKMYWYQQDPGMELHLIHYSYGVNSTEKGDLSSESTVSRIRTEHFPLTLESARPSHTSQYLCASSDRAPEKLFFGSGTQLSVL.

The chain carries TRBV11-2 and TRBJ2-3, with 9 bases matching TRBD2. There are 15 residues in the CDR3. Trimming removed 6 bases from V and 4 bases from J; junction bases left unmatched: 8. CDR1 and CDR2 (germline): SGHAT, FQNNGV. The CDR3 is CASRPSSGGSDTQYF. The CDR3 DNA reads TGTGCCAGCAGGCCGAGCAGCGGGGGGTCAGATACGCAGTATTTT. Full variable domain (rest looked up from reference TRBV11-2 and TRBJ2-3): EAGVAQSPRYKIIEKRQSVAFWCNPISGHATLYWYQQILGQGPKLLIQFQNNGVVDDSQLPKDRFSAERLKGVDSTLKIQPAKLEDSAVYLCASRPSSGGSDTQYFGPGTRLTVL.

The chain uses TRBV7-9 and TRBJ1-6; tentatively, D is TRBD1 (5 bases). This CDR3 comprises 16 residues. The V gene lost 1 base and the J gene lost 4 bases, with 11 bases spanning the gap. Germline lookup yields CDR1 SEHNR and CDR2 FQNEAQ (reference sequence). The CDR3 DNA follows: TGTGCCAGCAGCTTAGGAACAACAGGATATAATTCACCCCTCCACTTT. Its protein is CASSLGTTGYNSPLHF. The full variable domain, with the rest looked up from reference TRBV7-9 and TRBJ1-6, is DTGVSQNPRHKITKRGQNVTFRCDPISEHNRLYWYRQTLGQGPEFLTYFQNEAQLEKSRLLSDRFSAERPKGSFSTLEIQRTEQGDSAMYLCASSLGTTGYNSPLHFGNGTRLTVT.

The chain has TRBV18 and TRBJ1-2; weak D call: TRBD1 (5 bases). CDR1 and CDR2 (germline): KGHSH, LQKENI. Trimming took off 6 bases at V and 4 bases at J, with 15 bases between the two ends. The CDR3 contains 14 residues. In DNA, the CDR3 is TGTGCCAGCTCTCGGGACTCAGATCTCTATGGCTACACCTTC. Translated: CASSRDSDLYGYTF.

The chain recombines TRBV5-4 with TRBJ1-6, with D unresolved. The CDR3 is 13 residues long. The germline V gene has CDR1 SGHNT and CDR2 YYREEE (reference sequence). Trimming removed 6 bases from V and 9 bases from J, with 13 bases in between. CDR3 in amino acids: CASTNSGSSPLHF. CDR3 in DNA: TGTGCCAGCACCAACAGCGGGTCTTCACCCCTCCACTTT.

This chain links TRBV4-1 with TRBJ1-6; 8 bases fit TRBD1. The CDR3 runs 18 residues. Germline V CDR1 and CDR2: MGHRA, YSYEKL. With V trimmed by 2 bases and J by 7 bases, 13 bases remained unmatched. CDR3 residues: CASSQWPPGQGTNSPLHF. The DNA of the CDR3 is TGCGCCAGCAGCCAATGGCCCCCCGGACAGGGTACGAATTCACCCCTCCACTTT.

V gene TRBV20-1 combines with J gene TRBJ1-5; weak D call: TRBD1 (6 bases). The ends were cut back, 4 bases at V and 7 bases at J, with 14 bases in the middle. This CDR3 is 13 amino acids long. The germline gives CDR1 DFQATT, CDR2 SNEGSKA (reference sequence). The CDR3 sequence: CSANEDRLQPQHF. CDR3 in DNA: TGCAGTGCTAATGAGGACAGACTGCAGCCCCAGCATTTT.

This clone appeared a single time. J is TRBJ2-1 and V is TRBV11-3; 8 nucleotides agree with TRBD2. The CDR3 covers 19 residues. V was pared by 0 bases and J by 5 bases, with 15 bases of the junction left unmatched. CDR1 SGHNT and CDR2 YENEEA come from the germline V gene. The CDR3 sequence is CASSLDRGLEPAPNNEQFF. In DNA, the CDR3 is TGTGCCAGCAGCTTAGATAGGGGACTAGAGCCAGCCCCAAACAATGAGCAGTTCTTC.

The rearrangement uses TRBV21-1 and TRBJ2-2; the D segment call TRBD2 is taken from the table without a DNA check. TRBV21-1 corresponds to a pseudogene. The CDR3 contains 15 residues. In DNA form, the CDR3 reads TGTGCCAGCAGCACCCTAGCGGAACACCGCGGGGAGCTGTTTTTT. Its translation: CASSTLAEHRGELFF.

V usage is TRBV11-2 and J usage is TRBJ1-4; possible D gene TRBD1, 5 bases. Trimming removed 3 bases at V and 8 bases at J, with 10 bases between. The CDR3 is 13 residues long. CDR1 SGHAT and CDR2 FQNNGV come from the germline V gene. The CDR3: CASSFLREEKLFF. The CDR3 coding sequence is TGTGCCAGCAGCTTTCTCAGGGAAGAAAAACTGTTTTTT.